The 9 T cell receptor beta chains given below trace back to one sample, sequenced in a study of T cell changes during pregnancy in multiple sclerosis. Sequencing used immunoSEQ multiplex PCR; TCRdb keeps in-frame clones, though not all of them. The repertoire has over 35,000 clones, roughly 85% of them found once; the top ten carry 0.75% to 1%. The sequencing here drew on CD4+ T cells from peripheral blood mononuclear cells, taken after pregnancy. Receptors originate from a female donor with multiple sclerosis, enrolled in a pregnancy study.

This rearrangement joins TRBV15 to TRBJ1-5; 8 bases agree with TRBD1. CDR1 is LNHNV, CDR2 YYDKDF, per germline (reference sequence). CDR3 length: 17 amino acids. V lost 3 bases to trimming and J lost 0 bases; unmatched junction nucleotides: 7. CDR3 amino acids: CATSSRQGRGSNQPQHF. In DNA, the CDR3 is TGTGCCACCAGCAGCAGACAGGGGAGAGGTAGCAATCAGCCCCAGCATTTT. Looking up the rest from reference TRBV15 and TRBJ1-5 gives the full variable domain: DAMVIQNPRYQVTQFGKPVTLSCSQTLNHNVMYWYQQKSSQAPKLLFHYYDKDFNNEADTPDNFQSRRPNTSFCFLDIRSPGLGDTAMYLCATSSRQGRGSNQPQHFGDGTRLSIL.

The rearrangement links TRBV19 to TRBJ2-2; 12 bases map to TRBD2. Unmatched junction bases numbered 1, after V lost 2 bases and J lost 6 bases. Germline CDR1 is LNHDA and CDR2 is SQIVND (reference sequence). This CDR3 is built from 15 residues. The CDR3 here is CASSILAGGPGELFF. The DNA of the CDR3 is TGTGCCAGTAGTATACTAGCGGGGGGGCCCGGGGAGCTGTTTTTT.

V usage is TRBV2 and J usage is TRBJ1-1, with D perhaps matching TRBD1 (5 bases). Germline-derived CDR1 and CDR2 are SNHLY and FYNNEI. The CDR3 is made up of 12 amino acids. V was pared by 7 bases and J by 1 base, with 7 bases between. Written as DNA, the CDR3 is TGTGCCAGCACCACAGGGAACACTGAAGCTTTCTTT. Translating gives CASTTGNTEAFF.

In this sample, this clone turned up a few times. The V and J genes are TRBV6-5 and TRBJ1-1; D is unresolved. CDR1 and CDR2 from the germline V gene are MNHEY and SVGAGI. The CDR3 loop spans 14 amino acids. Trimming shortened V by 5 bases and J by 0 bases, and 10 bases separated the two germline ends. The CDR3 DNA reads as TGTGCCAGCAGTCCCCGTCGGGTGAACACTGAAGCTTTCTTT. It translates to CASSPRRVNTEAFF.

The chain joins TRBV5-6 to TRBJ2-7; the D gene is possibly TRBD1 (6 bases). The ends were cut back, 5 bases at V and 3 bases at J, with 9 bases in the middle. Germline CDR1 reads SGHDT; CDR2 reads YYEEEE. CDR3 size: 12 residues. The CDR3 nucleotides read TGTGCCAGCAGTTACAGGGACTACGAGCAGTACTTC. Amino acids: CASSYRDYEQYF.

CDR3 loop: CAISGPDGTPQREQYF. CDR3 nucleotide sequence: TGTGCCATCAGTGGACCCGACGGGACACCACAGCGAGAGCAGTACTTC. The chain recombines TRBV10-3 with TRBJ2-7; tentatively, D is TRBD1 (6 bases). Germline CDR1 is ENHRY and CDR2 is SYGVKD. Trimming removed 4 bases from V and 7 bases from J, with 23 bases in between. The CDR3 is 16 residues long.

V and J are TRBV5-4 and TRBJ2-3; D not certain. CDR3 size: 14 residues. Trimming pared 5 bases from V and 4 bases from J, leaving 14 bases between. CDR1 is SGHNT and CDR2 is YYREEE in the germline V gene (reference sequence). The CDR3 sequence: CASRPIAGPDTQYF. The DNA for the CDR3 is TGTGCCAGCAGACCGATTGCAGGTCCAGATACGCAGTATTTT.

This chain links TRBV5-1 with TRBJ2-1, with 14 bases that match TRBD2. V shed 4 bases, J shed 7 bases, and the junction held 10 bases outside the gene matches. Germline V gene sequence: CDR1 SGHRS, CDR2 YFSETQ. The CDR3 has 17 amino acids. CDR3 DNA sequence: TGCGCCAGCAGCCCCTCGACTAGCGGGGGGGGAAATAATGAGCAGTTCTTC. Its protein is CASSPSTSGGGNNEQFF.

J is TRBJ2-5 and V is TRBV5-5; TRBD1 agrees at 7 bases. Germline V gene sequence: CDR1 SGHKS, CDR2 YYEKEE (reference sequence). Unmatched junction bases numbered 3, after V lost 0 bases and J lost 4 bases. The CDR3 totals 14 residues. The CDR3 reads CASSLVEGAETQYF. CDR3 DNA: TGTGCCAGCAGCTTGGTAGAGGGGGCAGAGACCCAGTACTTC.